The rows below give T cell receptor beta chains drawn from one sample of a study of neoadjuvant nivolumab and ipilimumab in lung cancer. Clones were read by immunoSEQ multiplex PCR, and TCRdb kept only the in-frame ones, dropping some. The sample carries approximately 30,000 clones, around nine tenths recorded once. Sample: peripheral blood, taken after neoadjuvant nivolumab, alone or with ipilimumab, at or shortly before surgery. The receptors come from an adult with non-small cell lung cancer. Each CDR3 is given with its conserved first and last residue. A D gene is named only where the DNA matches it firmly. Size is stated for part of the rows, as once, few or many counts, or as a class when the clone is expanded.

clone size	V gene	D gene	J gene	CDR3 protein	CDR3 DNA
.	TRBV5-6	TRBD1	TRBJ1-4	CASSSLTGTGGRKLFF	TGTGCCAGCAGCTCCTTAACCGGGACAGGGGGAAGAAAACTGTTTTTT
.	TRBV5-1	TRBD1	TRBJ2-7	CASSPPTGDYEQYF	TGCGCCAGCAGCCCCCCTACAGGGGACTACGAGCAGTACTTC
.	TRBV4-2	TRBD1	TRBJ1-2	CASSQVTGGKDYGYTF	TGTGCCAGCAGCCAAGTTACAGGGGGTAAGGACTATGGCTACACCTTC
.	TRBV2	TRBD2	TRBJ2-3	CASSELRLAGNTDTQYF	TGTGCCAGCAGTGAGCTACGACTAGCGGGGAACACAGATACGCAGTATTTT
once	TRBV5-4	.	TRBJ2-2	CASSPRGGSNTGELFF	TGTGCCAGCAGCCCGCGGGGTGGGTCGAACACCGGGGAGCTGTTTTTT
.	TRBV4-3	.	TRBJ1-2	CASSQDLEGGYGYTF	TGCGCCAGCAGCCAAGACCTGGAAGGGGGCTATGGCTACACCTTC
.	TRBV5-4	.	TRBJ2-3	CASSHNRQGTDTQYF	TGTGCCAGCAGCCACAATAGGCAGGGGACAGATACGCAGTATTTT
.	TRBV7-3	.	TRBJ2-2	CASSLSNTGELFF	TGTGCCAGCAGCTTAAGCAACACCGGGGAGCTGTTTTTT
.	TRBV2	.	TRBJ1-6	CASSVRQALGSPLHF	TGTGCCAGCAGTGTCCGACAGGCGTTGGGTTCACCCCTCCACTTT
.	TRBV10-2	.	TRBJ1-1	CASMKQGNTEAFF	TGCGCCAGCATGAAGCAGGGGAACACTGAAGCTTTCTTT
.	TRBV2	.	TRBJ2-2	CASSSAGELFF	TGTGCCAGCAGCTCTGCCGGGGAGCTGTTTTTT
.	TRBV15	TRBD1	TRBJ1-2	CATSSRDRDHGYTF	TGTGCCACCAGCAGCAGGGACAGGGACCATGGCTACACCTTC
.	TRBV2	.	TRBJ1-5	CASGGTGNQPQHF	TGTGCCAGTGGAGGGACGGGCAATCAGCCCCAGCATTTT
.	TRBV10-3	.	TRBJ2-3	CAISEPRQASTQYF	TGTGCCATCAGTGAGCCACGACAGGCTAGTACGCAGTATTTT
.	TRBV10-2	.	TRBJ1-1	CASSGRDTEAFF	TGCGCCAGCAGTGGGAGGGACACTGAAGCTTTCTTT
once	TRBV4-1	.	TRBJ1-6	CASSQVLDSPLHF	TGCGCCAGCAGCCAAGTTTTAGATTCACCCCTCCACTTT
.	TRBV5-4	TRBD2	TRBJ2-7	CASSPQSGGAYEQYF	TGTGCCAGCAGCCCACAGAGCGGGGGGGCCTACGAGCAGTACTTC
.	TRBV5-6	.	TRBJ2-7	CASSRRTESYEQYF	TGTGCCAGCAGCCGCAGAACGGAGTCCTACGAGCAGTACTTC
.	TRBV10-2	.	TRBJ1-1	CASSRGRLMNTEAFF	TGCGCCAGCAGTCGGGGGAGATTGATGAACACTGAAGCTTTCTTT
.	TRBV7-9	.	TRBJ2-7	CASSFYSYYEQYF	TGTGCCAGCAGCTTCTACAGTTACTACGAGCAGTACTTC
.	TRBV6-5	.	TRBJ2-7	CASSYSNQVEQYF	TGTGCCAGCAGTTACTCGAACCAGGTCGAGCAGTACTTC
.	TRBV25-1	.	TRBJ2-7	CASSEGAPVEQYF	TGTGCCAGCAGTGAGGGAGCACCCGTCGAGCAGTACTTC
.	TRBV7-8	.	TRBJ1-2	CASSLGGSGRGYTF	TGTGCCAGCAGCTTAGGGGGATCAGGGAGAGGCTACACCTTC
.	TRBV4-2	.	TRBJ1-6	CASSQARANSPLHF	TGTGCCAGCAGCCAAGCACGGGCGAATTCACCCCTCCACTTT